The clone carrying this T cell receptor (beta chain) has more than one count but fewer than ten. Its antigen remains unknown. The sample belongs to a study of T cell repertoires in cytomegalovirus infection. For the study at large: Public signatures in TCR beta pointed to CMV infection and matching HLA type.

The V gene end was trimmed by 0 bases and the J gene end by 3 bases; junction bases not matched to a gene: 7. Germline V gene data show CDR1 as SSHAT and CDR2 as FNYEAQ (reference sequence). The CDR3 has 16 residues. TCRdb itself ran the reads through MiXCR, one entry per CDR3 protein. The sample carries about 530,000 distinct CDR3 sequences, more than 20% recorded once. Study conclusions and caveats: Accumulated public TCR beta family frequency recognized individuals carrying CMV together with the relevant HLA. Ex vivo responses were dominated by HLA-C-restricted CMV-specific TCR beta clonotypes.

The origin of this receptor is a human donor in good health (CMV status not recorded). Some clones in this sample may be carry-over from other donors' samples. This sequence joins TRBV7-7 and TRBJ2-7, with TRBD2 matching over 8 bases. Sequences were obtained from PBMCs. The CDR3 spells CASSLATSGGSYEQYF. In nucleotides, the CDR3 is TGTGCCAGCAGCTTAGCTACTAGCGGAGGGAGCTACGAGCAGTACTTC.